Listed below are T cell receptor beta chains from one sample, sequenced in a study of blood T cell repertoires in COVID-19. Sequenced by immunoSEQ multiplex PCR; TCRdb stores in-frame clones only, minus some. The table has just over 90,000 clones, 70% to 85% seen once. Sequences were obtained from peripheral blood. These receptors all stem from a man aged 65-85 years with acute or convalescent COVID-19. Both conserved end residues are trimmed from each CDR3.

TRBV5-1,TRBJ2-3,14,ASMAQGQLRGDTQY
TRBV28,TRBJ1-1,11,ALGRQGSPEAF
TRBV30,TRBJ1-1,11,AWSVEADTEAF
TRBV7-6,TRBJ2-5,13,ASSLASTVQETQY
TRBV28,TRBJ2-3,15,ASSLSLAESIVDTQY
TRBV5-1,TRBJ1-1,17,ASSLAIGGWQARYTEAF
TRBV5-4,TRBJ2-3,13,ASSRAGGPTDTQY
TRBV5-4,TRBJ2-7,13,ASFIAGAIEYEQY
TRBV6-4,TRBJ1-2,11,ASSDSDRGGYT
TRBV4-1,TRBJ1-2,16,ASSQGQGQAGSKNGYT
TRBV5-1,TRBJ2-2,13,ASSLWSSGTGELF
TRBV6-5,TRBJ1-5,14,ASSYSSPGSNQPQH
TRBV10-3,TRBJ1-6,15,AISELGQRRLDSPLH
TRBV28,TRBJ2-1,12,ASLASGRVDEQF
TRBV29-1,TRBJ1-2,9,SVGENYGYT
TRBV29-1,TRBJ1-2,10,SAEGGAGGYT
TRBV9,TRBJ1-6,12,ASSVHGGAQPLH
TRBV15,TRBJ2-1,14,ATSREGGSSYNEQF
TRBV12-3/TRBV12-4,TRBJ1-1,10,ASSRTGIEAF
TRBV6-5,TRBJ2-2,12,ASTRTGSTGELF
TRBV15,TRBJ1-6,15,ATSRDPAGTGYSPLH
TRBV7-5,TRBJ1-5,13,VRSLLWGQSQPQH
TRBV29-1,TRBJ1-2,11,SVDGRGTYGYT
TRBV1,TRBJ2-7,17,TSSPQGLAGSSGKYEQY
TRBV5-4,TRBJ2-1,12,ASSGESNHNEQF
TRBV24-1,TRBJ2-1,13,ATSDFRGPYNEQF
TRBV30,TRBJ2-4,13,AWSVQGAAKNIQY
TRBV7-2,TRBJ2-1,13,ASSLDRGTGNEQF
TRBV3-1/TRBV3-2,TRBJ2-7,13,ASSLRTSGSSQQY
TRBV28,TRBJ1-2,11,ASSSSPGFGYT
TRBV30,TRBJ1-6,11,AWSGQSLSPLH
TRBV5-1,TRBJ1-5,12,ASRVQLGDQPQH
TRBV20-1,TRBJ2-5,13,SASGQGVPQETQY
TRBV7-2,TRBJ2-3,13,ASSLGPGLPDTQY
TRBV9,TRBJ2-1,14,ASSHPGTSGSVEQF
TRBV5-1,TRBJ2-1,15,ASSSFWTSYSYNEQF
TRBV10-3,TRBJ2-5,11,AISRTDQETQY
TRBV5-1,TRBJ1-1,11,ASSLAGSTEAF
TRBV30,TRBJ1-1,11,AWSAGHYTEAF
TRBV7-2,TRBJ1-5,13,ASSLSGGANQPQH
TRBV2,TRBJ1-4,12,ASKRQDLNEKLF
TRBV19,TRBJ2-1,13,ASSMGRAQWNEQF
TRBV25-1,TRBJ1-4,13,ASSEWRGGDEKLF
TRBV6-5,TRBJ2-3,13,ASSYGLASTDTQY
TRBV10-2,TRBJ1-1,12,ASSNRGLNTEAF
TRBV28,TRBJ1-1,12,ASRGTGGRTEAF
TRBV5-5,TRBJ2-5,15,ASSTRLAERISETQY
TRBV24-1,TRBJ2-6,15,ATSEPTGGAGANVLT
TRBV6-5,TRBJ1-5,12,ASSYRGQNQPQH
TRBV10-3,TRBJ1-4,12,AISESSGIEKLF